A selection of T cell receptor beta chains follows, all from one sample in a study of control samples from healthy donors and cancer patients. Clones were sequenced by immunoSEQ multiplex PCR, and TCRdb holds only the in-frame ones, with some missing. The top ten clones hold over 10% of a sample with about 140,000 clones, 94% of them seen once. The sample comprised blood. The receptor source for this set is a man aged 40-49 years in good health. Each CDR3 is given with its conserved first and last residue. The D gene is left open where the match is weak. The listing skips clone size in some rows; elsewhere it reads once, few, many or a size class.

CDR3nt: TGTGCCTGGAGTCTAGGGACAGGGGGTTGGAATGAGCAGTTCTTC
CDR3aa: CAWSLGTGGWNEQFF
d_gene: TRBD1
v_gene: TRBV30
abundance: NA
j_gene: TRBJ2-1

CDR3nt: TGTGCCAGCAGCCTGAAGCAGGGTCGTGGGGCCAACGTCCTGACTTTC
CDR3aa: CASSLKQGRGANVLTF
d_gene: NA
v_gene: TRBV11-2
abundance: NA
j_gene: TRBJ2-6

CDR3nt: TGCGCCAGCAGCCAAGCCCCGGGCCCCCAAGAGACCCAGTACTTC
CDR3aa: CASSQAPGPQETQYF
d_gene: NA
v_gene: TRBV4-1
abundance: once
j_gene: TRBJ2-5

CDR3nt: TGTGCCATCAGTGAATCAGAGAACTATGGCTACACCTTC
CDR3aa: CAISESENYGYTF
d_gene: NA
v_gene: TRBV10-3
abundance: NA
j_gene: TRBJ1-2

CDR3nt: TGTGCCAGCAGTCCCATTCTCGGGACTGGGACAGATACGCAGTATTTT
CDR3aa: CASSPILGTGTDTQYF
d_gene: NA
v_gene: TRBV28
abundance: NA
j_gene: TRBJ2-3

CDR3nt: TGTGCGGGGAGGACAGGGAACACCGGGGAGCTGTTTTTT
CDR3aa: CAGRTGNTGELFF
d_gene: NA
v_gene: TRBV28
abundance: NA
j_gene: TRBJ2-2

CDR3nt: TGTGCCAGCAGCTTAGGACCGTCCCAGAACACTGAAGCTTTCTTT
CDR3aa: CASSLGPSQNTEAFF
d_gene: NA
v_gene: TRBV11-2
abundance: NA
j_gene: TRBJ1-1

CDR3nt: TGTGCCAGCAGCTCCATGGGGGGTGGCTACACCTTC
CDR3aa: CASSSMGGGYTF
d_gene: NA
v_gene: TRBV5-4
abundance: NA
j_gene: TRBJ1-2

CDR3nt: TGTGCCAGCAGTCGAGGGACAGGTCCGGGCGGGGAGCTGTTTTTT
CDR3aa: CASSRGTGPGGELFF
d_gene: TRBD1
v_gene: TRBV6-5
abundance: NA
j_gene: TRBJ2-2

CDR3nt: TGTGCCACCAGCTACACAGGATCTCCCTTTGCAACTAATGAAAAACTGTTTTTT
CDR3aa: CATSYTGSPFATNEKLFF
d_gene: NA
v_gene: TRBV15
abundance: NA
j_gene: TRBJ1-4

CDR3nt: TGTGCCAGCAGTTACCCCTCAACAGGGGGTGAGACCCAGTACTTC
CDR3aa: CASSYPSTGGETQYF
d_gene: TRBD1
v_gene: TRBV6-5
abundance: NA
j_gene: TRBJ2-5

CDR3nt: TGTGCCAGCAGTGACCAACCAGGGTTTTCACCCCTCCACTTT
CDR3aa: CASSDQPGFSPLHF
d_gene: NA
v_gene: TRBV6-2/TRBV6-3
abundance: NA
j_gene: TRBJ1-6

CDR3nt: TGCGCCAGCTTACTGTCGTCAAGCGGGGAGCTGTTTTTT
CDR3aa: CASLLSSSGELFF
d_gene: NA
v_gene: TRBV5-1
abundance: NA
j_gene: TRBJ2-2

CDR3nt: TGTGCCAGCGATACTAGCGGGGGTTACAATGAGCAGTTCTTC
CDR3aa: CASDTSGGYNEQFF
d_gene: TRBD2
v_gene: TRBV25-1
abundance: NA
j_gene: TRBJ2-1

CDR3nt: TGTGCCAGCAGCCAGGGAGGCACTAATGAAAAACTGTTTTTT
CDR3aa: CASSQGGTNEKLFF
d_gene: NA
v_gene: TRBV4-2
abundance: NA
j_gene: TRBJ1-4

CDR3nt: TGTGCCAGCAGATTGACAGGGTCCACTGAAGCTTTCTTT
CDR3aa: CASRLTGSTEAFF
d_gene: TRBD1
v_gene: TRBV12-3/TRBV12-4
abundance: once
j_gene: TRBJ1-1

CDR3nt: TGTGCCACCAGTGAGGGAACTAGGCTAGGGGAGACCCAGTACTTC
CDR3aa: CATSEGTRLGETQYF
d_gene: NA
v_gene: TRBV24-1
abundance: NA
j_gene: TRBJ2-5

CDR3nt: TGTGCCAGCACCTCTCTAGACAGGAACTATGGCTACACCTTC
CDR3aa: CASTSLDRNYGYTF
d_gene: NA
v_gene: TRBV5-4
abundance: NA
j_gene: TRBJ1-2

CDR3nt: TGTGCCAGCAGCCCTGGTTGGGGCTACGAGCAGTACTTC
CDR3aa: CASSPGWGYEQYF
d_gene: NA
v_gene: TRBV14
abundance: NA
j_gene: TRBJ2-7

CDR3nt: TGTGCCAGCAGCCTCCCATTCCGAGAGACCCAGTACTTC
CDR3aa: CASSLPFRETQYF
d_gene: NA
v_gene: TRBV11-2
abundance: NA
j_gene: TRBJ2-5

CDR3nt: TGTGCTAGTGGTTTGGTACTGGGTACAGCTAACTATGGCTACACCTTC
CDR3aa: CASGLVLGTANYGYTF
d_gene: NA
v_gene: TRBV12-5
abundance: NA
j_gene: TRBJ1-2

CDR3nt: TGTGCCAGCAGCCTACAGGGGGCTTATGGCTACACCTTC
CDR3aa: CASSLQGAYGYTF
d_gene: TRBD1
v_gene: TRBV5-4
abundance: NA
j_gene: TRBJ1-2